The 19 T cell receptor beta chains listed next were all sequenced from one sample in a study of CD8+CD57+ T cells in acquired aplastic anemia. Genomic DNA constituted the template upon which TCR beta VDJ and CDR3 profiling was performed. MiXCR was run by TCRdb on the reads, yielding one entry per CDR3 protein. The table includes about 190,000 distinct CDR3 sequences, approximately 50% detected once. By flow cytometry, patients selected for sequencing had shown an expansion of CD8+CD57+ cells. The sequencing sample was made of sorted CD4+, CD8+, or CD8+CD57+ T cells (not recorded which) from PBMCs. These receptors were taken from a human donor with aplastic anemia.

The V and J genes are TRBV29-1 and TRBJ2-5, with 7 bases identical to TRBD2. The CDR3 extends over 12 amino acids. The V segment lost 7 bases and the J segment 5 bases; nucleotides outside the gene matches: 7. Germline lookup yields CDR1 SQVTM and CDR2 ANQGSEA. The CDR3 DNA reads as TGCAGCGGGGCCCAGGGAGGGGAGACCCAGTACTTC. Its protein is CSGAQGGETQYF.

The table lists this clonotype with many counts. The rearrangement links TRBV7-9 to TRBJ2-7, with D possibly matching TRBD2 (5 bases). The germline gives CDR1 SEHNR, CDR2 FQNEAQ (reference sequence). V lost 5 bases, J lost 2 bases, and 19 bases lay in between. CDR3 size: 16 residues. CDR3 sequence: CASSPNIPAGPYEQYF. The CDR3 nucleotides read TGTGCCAGCAGCCCTAACATCCCGGCGGGCCCCTACGAGCAGTACTTC.

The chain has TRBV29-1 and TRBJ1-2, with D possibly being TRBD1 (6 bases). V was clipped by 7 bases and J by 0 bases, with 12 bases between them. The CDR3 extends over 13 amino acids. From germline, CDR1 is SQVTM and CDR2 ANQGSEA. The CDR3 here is CSDTDSSNYGYTF. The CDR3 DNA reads TGCAGCGATACGGACAGTTCTAACTATGGCTACACCTTC.

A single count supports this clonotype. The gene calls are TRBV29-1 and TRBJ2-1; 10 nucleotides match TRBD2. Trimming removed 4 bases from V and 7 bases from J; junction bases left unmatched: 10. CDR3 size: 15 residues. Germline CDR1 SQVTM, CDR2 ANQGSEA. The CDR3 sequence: CSVVPPGLAFNEQFF. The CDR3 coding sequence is TGCAGCGTTGTACCTCCGGGACTAGCGTTTAATGAGCAGTTCTTC.

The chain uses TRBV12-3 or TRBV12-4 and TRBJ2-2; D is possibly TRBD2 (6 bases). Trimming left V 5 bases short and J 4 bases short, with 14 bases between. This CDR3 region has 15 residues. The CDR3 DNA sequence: TGTGCCAGCAGTCCCTCTATGGGGGGCACCGGGGAGCTGTTTTTT. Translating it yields CASSPSMGGTGELFF.

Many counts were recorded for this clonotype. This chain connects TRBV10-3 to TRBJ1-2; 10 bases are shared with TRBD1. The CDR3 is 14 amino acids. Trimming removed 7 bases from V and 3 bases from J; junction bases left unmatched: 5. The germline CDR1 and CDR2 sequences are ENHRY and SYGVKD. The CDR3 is CAIKLTGGDYGYTF. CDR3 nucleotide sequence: TGTGCCATCAAGTTGACAGGGGGCGACTATGGCTACACCTTC.

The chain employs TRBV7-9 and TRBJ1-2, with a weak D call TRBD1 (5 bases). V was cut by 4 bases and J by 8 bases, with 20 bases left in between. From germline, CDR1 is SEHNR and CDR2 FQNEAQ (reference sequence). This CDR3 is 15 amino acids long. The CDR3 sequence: CASSSWDGTDRGYTF. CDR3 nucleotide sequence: TGTGCCAGCAGCTCTTGGGACGGTACGGATCGGGGCTACACCTTC.

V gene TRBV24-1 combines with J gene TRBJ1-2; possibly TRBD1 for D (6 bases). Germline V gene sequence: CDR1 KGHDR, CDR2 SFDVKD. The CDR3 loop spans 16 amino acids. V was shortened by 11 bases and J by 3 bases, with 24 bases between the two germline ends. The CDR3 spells CAIRGGTGLIDYGYTF. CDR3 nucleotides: TGTGCCATTCGTGGAGGAACAGGGTTGATAGACTATGGCTACACCTTC.

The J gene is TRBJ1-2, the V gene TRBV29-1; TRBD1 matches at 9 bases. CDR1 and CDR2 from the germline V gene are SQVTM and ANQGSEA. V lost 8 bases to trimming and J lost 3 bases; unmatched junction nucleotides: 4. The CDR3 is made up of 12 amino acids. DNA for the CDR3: TGCAGCACGGGACAGGGCGACTATGGCTACACCTTC. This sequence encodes CSTGQGDYGYTF. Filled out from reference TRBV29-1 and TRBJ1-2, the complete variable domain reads SAVISQKPSRDICQRGTSLTIQCQVDSQVTMMFWYRQQPGQSLTLIATANQGSEATYESGFVIDKFPISRPNLTFSTLTVSNMSPEDSSIYLCSTGQGDYGYTFGSGTRLTVV.

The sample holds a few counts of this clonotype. This chain's CDR3 is CASSPGQASGANVLTF. CDR3 coding DNA: TGTGCCAGCAGCCCGGGACAAGCCTCTGGGGCCAACGTCCTGACTTTC. The V call is TRBV11-2, the J call TRBJ2-6; D possibly corresponds to TRBD1 (6 bases). V dropped 5 bases and J dropped 0 bases, with 11 bases sitting between them. Germline CDR1 is SGHAT and CDR2 is FQNNGV. The CDR3 length is 16 residues.

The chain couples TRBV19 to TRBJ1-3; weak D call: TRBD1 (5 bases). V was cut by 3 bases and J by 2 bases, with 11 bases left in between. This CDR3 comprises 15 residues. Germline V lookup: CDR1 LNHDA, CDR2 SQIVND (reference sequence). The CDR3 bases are TGTGCCAGTAGTATCGGAGGCAGGGCTGGAAACACCATATATTTT. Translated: CASSIGGRAGNTIYF.

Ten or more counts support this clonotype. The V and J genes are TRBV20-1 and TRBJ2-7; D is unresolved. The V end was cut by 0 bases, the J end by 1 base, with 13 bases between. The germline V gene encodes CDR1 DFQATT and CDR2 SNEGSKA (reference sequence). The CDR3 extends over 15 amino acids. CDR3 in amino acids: CSARDRLRLSYEQYF. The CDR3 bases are TGCAGTGCTAGAGATCGGCTACGCCTATCCTACGAGCAGTACTTC.

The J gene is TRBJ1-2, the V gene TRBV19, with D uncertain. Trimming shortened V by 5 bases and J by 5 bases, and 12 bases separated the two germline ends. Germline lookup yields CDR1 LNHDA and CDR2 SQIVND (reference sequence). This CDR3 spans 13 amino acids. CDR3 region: CASSPPRPYGYTF. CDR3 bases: TGTGCCAGTAGTCCCCCCAGGCCTTATGGCTACACCTTC.

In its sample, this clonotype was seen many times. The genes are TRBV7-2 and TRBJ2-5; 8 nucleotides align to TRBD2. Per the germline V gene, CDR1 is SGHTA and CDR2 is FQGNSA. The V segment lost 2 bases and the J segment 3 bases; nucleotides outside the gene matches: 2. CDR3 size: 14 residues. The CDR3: CASSLWREEETQYF. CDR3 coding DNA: TGTGCCAGCAGCTTATGGCGGGAGGAAGAGACCCAGTACTTC.

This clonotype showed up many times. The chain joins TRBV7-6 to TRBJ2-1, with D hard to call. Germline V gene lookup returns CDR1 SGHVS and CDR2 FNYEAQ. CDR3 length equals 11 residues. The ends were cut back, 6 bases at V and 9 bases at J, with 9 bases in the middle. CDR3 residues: CASSNPSEQFF. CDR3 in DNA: TGTGCCAGCAGTAATCCCAGTGAGCAGTTCTTC.

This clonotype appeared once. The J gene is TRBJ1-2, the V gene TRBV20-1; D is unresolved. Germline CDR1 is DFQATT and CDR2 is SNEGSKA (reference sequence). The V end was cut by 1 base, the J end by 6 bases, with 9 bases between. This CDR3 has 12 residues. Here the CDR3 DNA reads TGCAGTGCTAGAGTTCCGGACGATGGCTACACCTTC. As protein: CSARVPDDGYTF.

DNA for the CDR3: TGCAGCGGGACTAGCGGGAGCAATGAGCAGTTCTTC. Translated: CSGTSGSNEQFF. The rearrangement links TRBV29-1 to TRBJ2-1; 13 bases match TRBD2. In germline, CDR1 is SQVTM, CDR2 ANQGSEA. There are 12 residues in the CDR3. V trimming: 7 bases; J trimming: 6 bases; junction bases outside the gene matches: 0.

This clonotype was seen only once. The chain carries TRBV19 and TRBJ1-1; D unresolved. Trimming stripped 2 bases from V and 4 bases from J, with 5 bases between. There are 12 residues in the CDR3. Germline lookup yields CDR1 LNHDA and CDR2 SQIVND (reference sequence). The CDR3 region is CASSIMSTEAFF. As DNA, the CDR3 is TGTGCCAGTAGTATAATGTCCACTGAAGCTTTCTTT.

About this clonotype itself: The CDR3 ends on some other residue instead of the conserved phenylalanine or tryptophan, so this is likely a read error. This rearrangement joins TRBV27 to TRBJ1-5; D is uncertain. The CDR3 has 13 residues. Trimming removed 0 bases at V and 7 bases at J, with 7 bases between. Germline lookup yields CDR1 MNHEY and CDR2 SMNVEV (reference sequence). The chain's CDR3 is CASSLSGNQPQHL. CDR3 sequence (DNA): TGTGCCAGCAGTTTATCAGGGAACCAGCCCCAGCATCTT.